The rows below give T cell receptor beta chains drawn from one sample of a study of vaccination effects on CD4 cells after COVID-19. These TCRs are of unknown antigen specificity. Here immunoSEQ multiplex PCR was the method, and the copy in TCRdb shows in-frame clones only, minus some. There are over 25,000 clones in the sample; around 85% occur only once, and 5.5% to 7.5% lies in the top ten. Sample: CD4+ T cells from PBMCs cultured with SARS-CoV-2 spike peptides, taken after COVID-19 vaccination. These receptors all stem from a human donor who received a COVID-19 vaccine. Some clones in this sample may be carry-over from other donors' samples. Each CDR3 is given with its conserved first and last residue. Each record gives: V gene, D gene, J gene, clone size, CDR3 protein, CDR3 DNA. D genes are given only for firm matches. Clone sizes are given selectively: once, few, many, or a class where the clone is expanded.

V gene: TRBV18; D gene: -; J gene: TRBJ2-1; clone size: -; CDR3 protein: CASSPPGSSYNEQFF; CDR3 DNA: TGTGCCAGCTCACCACCGGGTAGCTCCTACAATGAGCAGTTCTTC
V gene: TRBV10-1; D gene: TRBD2; J gene: TRBJ2-5; clone size: -; CDR3 protein: CASSDYLAGGQETQYF; CDR3 DNA: TGCGCCAGCAGTGATTACCTAGCGGGGGGACAAGAGACCCAGTACTTC
V gene: TRBV14; D gene: -; J gene: TRBJ2-2; clone size: -; CDR3 protein: CARQGLTGPRDAGELFF; CDR3 DNA: TGTGCCAGGCAGGGTTTGACCGGGCCCCGCGACGCCGGGGAGCTGTTTTTT
V gene: TRBV4-1; D gene: -; J gene: TRBJ1-2; clone size: -; CDR3 protein: CASSQGLDYGYTF; CDR3 DNA: TGCGCCAGCAGCCAGGGGCTGGACTATGGCTACACCTTC
V gene: TRBV27; D gene: TRBD1; J gene: TRBJ1-5; clone size: -; CDR3 protein: CASSSGGLWDSYKKPQHF; CDR3 DNA: TGTGCCAGCAGTTCCGGAGGGTTATGGGACAGCTACAAAAAGCCCCAGCATTTT
V gene: TRBV18; D gene: -; J gene: TRBJ2-2; clone size: few; CDR3 protein: CASSPNRDGELFF; CDR3 DNA: TGTGCCAGCTCACCAAATCGGGACGGGGAGCTGTTTTTT
V gene: TRBV27; D gene: -; J gene: TRBJ1-1; clone size: few; CDR3 protein: CASSTLFGLNTEAFF; CDR3 DNA: TGTGCCAGCAGTACCTTATTCGGCCTGAACACTGAAGCTTTCTTT
V gene: TRBV5-6; D gene: TRBD1; J gene: TRBJ1-6; clone size: -; CDR3 protein: CASSPTENRQGGSPLHF; CDR3 DNA: TGTGCCAGCAGCCCAACTGAGAATCGACAGGGAGGGTCACCCCTCCACTTT
V gene: TRBV5-1; D gene: -; J gene: TRBJ2-6; clone size: -; CDR3 protein: CASSPDGPMGANVLTF; CDR3 DNA: TGCGCCAGCAGCCCGGACGGCCCGATGGGGGCCAACGTCCTGACTTTC
V gene: TRBV3-1/TRBV3-2; D gene: TRBD1; J gene: TRBJ2-2; clone size: -; CDR3 protein: CASSRPQGARTGELFF; CDR3 DNA: TGTGCCAGCAGCCGCCCCCAGGGGGCGCGGACCGGGGAGCTGTTTTTT
V gene: TRBV5-4; D gene: -; J gene: TRBJ1-2; clone size: few; CDR3 protein: CASSRRTGFYTF; CDR3 DNA: TGTGCCAGCAGCAGAAGGACGGGATTCTACACCTTC
V gene: TRBV19; D gene: -; J gene: TRBJ2-2; clone size: -; CDR3 protein: CASKFMGRELFF; CDR3 DNA: TGTGCCAGTAAATTCATGGGGCGGGAGCTGTTTTTT
V gene: TRBV4-1; D gene: -; J gene: TRBJ1-1; clone size: -; CDR3 protein: CASSQSPDIRDTEAFF; CDR3 DNA: TGCGCCAGCAGCCAATCACCGGACATCAGGGACACTGAAGCTTTCTTT
V gene: TRBV7-6; D gene: -; J gene: TRBJ2-2; clone size: -; CDR3 protein: CASSLAPTVTGELFF; CDR3 DNA: TGTGCCAGCAGCTTAGCCCCGACAGTCACCGGGGAGCTGTTTTTT
V gene: TRBV19; D gene: -; J gene: TRBJ1-1; clone size: -; CDR3 protein: CASSITGPGTEAFF; CDR3 DNA: TGTGCCAGTAGTATTACGGGGCCGGGGACTGAAGCTTTCTTT
V gene: TRBV10-3; D gene: -; J gene: TRBJ1-4; clone size: -; CDR3 protein: CAISDGNEKLFF; CDR3 DNA: TGTGCCATCAGTGACGGGAATGAAAAACTGTTTTTT